Each of the 21 T cell receptor beta chains below was sequenced from the same sample in a study of T cells after yellow fever vaccination. MiXCR, applied by TCRdb to the 5' RACE reads, yields one record per CDR3 protein. The table lists 450,000 to 550,000 distinct CDR3 sequences, about a fifth of them singletons. The specimen comprised PBMCs, sampled roughly 23 days after the first yellow fever vaccination. The receptors here all came from a man aged 18 to 30 who received the YFV17D yellow fever vaccine.

This clonotype was counted only a few times. The junction departs from the called germline gene at one end, perhaps through a read error. The chain is built from TRBV7-7 and TRBJ1-6, with 8 bases identical to TRBD1. This CDR3 comprises 17 residues. In germline, CDR1 is SSHAT, CDR2 FNYEAQ (reference sequence). This CDR3 is CASSLVEDRALNSPLHF. CDR3 DNA: TGTGCTAGCAGCTTAGTGGAGGACAGGGCCCTTAATTCACCCCTCCACTTT.

The V call is TRBV7-6, the J call TRBJ1-4; D gene ambiguous. The length of the CDR3 is 18 residues. Trimming took off 2 bases at V and 0 bases at J, with 16 bases between the two ends. CDR1 and CDR2 from the germline V gene are SGHVS and FNYEAQ. The CDR3, as DNA: TGTGCCAGCAGCTTATTCGAGTTGAAGGATGCAACTAATGAAAAACTGTTTTTT. Residues: CASSLFELKDATNEKLFF.

This sequence joins TRBV19 and TRBJ2-1, with TRBD2 matching over 7 bases. The V and J ends lost 6 bases and 4 bases, in that order; junction bases with no gene match: 12. The germline CDR1 and CDR2 sequences are LNHDA and SQIVND (reference sequence). CDR3 length: 16 residues. CDR3 nucleotide sequence: TGTGCCAGTAGAGAGGCCGGCGGGGGTATTTACAATGAGCAGTTCTTC. This gives the protein CASREAGGGIYNEQFF.

This clonotype appeared a few times. A junction end diverges from the germline sequence, so it may reflect a read error. The chain is built from TRBV29-1 and TRBJ2-3; D is perhaps TRBD1 or TRBD2 (6 bases each). The germline V gene encodes CDR1 SQVTM and CDR2 ANQGSEA. This CDR3 is 14 amino acids long. CDR3 sequence reads: CSVEDPGGTDTQYF. The DNA for the CDR3 is TGCAGCGTTGAAGATCCCGGGGGCACGGATACGCAGTATTTT.

This clonotype was counted only a few times. This chain joins TRBV6-5 and TRBJ2-7; D is ambiguous. This CDR3 is built from 14 residues. CDR1 is MNHEY, CDR2 SVGAGI, per germline. Trimming left V 2 bases short and J 1 base short, with 9 bases between. The CDR3 reads CASSYIVSSYEQYF. CDR3 nucleotides: TGTGCCAGCAGTTACATCGTTAGTTCCTACGAGCAGTACTTC.

This clonotype has only a few counts. The chain recombines TRBV24-1 with TRBJ2-1; 12 nucleotides agree with TRBD2. CDR1 is KGHDR, CDR2 SFDVKD, per germline. After removal of 7 bases from V and 10 bases from J, the junction contained 4 bases not matched to a gene. This CDR3 is built from 13 residues. Here the CDR3 DNA reads TGTGCCACCAGGGGAGGACTAGCGGGAGAGCAGTTCTTC. Protein sequence: CATRGGLAGEQFF.

The rearrangement joins TRBV28 to TRBJ2-1; D unclear. The CDR3 loop spans 15 amino acids. Trimming removed 2 bases at V and 4 bases at J, with 12 bases between. The germline V gene encodes CDR1 MDHEN and CDR2 SYDVKM. DNA for the CDR3: TGTGCCAGCAGTTTAACCGAAGAAGCTTACAATGAGCAGTTCTTC. Translation: CASSLTEEAYNEQFF.

This clonotype was seen a few times. The rearrangement uses TRBV7-9 and TRBJ1-1; D not certain. Trimming left V 0 bases short and J 10 bases short, with 9 bases between. The CDR3 has 12 amino acids. The germline gives CDR1 SEHNR, CDR2 FQNEAQ (reference sequence). The CDR3 sequence: CASSLASLGAFF. DNA of the CDR3: TGTGCCAGCAGCTTAGCGTCCCTCGGAGCTTTCTTT.

The chain joins TRBV6-5 to TRBJ1-2; TRBD1 is a possible D gene (5 bases). Trimming took 1 base from V and 1 from J, leaving 16 bases between them. Germline V gene sequence: CDR1 MNHEY, CDR2 SVGAGI. The CDR3 covers 17 residues. This CDR3 reads CASSYWGGGGINYGYTF. DNA of the CDR3: TGTGCCAGCAGTTACTGGGGGGGGGGAGGAATTAACTATGGCTACACCTTC.

The chain joins TRBV20-1 to TRBJ1-1, with TRBD1 matching over 9 bases. The CDR3 runs to 15 residues. The germline V gene encodes CDR1 DFQATT and CDR2 SNEGSKA (reference sequence). The V gene end was trimmed by 7 bases and the J gene end by 4 bases; junction bases not matched to a gene: 13. The CDR3 DNA is TGCAGTGGGATGAGGACAGGGGATAGCAGCACTGAAGCTTTCTTT. This gives the protein CSGMRTGDSSTEAFF.

This chain joins TRBV5-6 and TRBJ2-7; D might be TRBD1 (5 bases). The CDR3 sequence is 14 residues long. Germline CDR1 reads SGHDT; CDR2 reads YYEEEE. The germline V and J ends were trimmed by 6 bases and 2 bases, with 15 bases remaining between them. The CDR3 bases are TGTGCCAGCAAACGAGACAGCTCTCCCTACGAGCAGTACTTC. This encodes CASKRDSSPYEQYF. The full variable domain, completed using reference TRBV5-6 and TRBJ2-7, is DAGVTQSPTHLIKTRGQQVTLRCSPKSGHDTVSWYQQALGQGPQFIFQYYEEEERQRGNFPDRFSGHQFPNYSSELNVNALLLGDSALYLCASKRDSSPYEQYFGPGTRLTVT.

This sequence joins TRBV4-3 and TRBJ2-3, with TRBD2 matching 9 bases. This CDR3 contains 15 residues. Losses at the gene ends were 3 bases for V and 4 bases for J; bases not matched to a gene: 5. Germline CDR1 reads LGHNA; CDR2 reads YSLEER. CDR3 loop: CASSHAGGPSDTQYF. The CDR3 DNA sequence: TGCGCCAGCAGCCACGCGGGGGGGCCCTCAGATACGCAGTATTTT.

The genes are TRBV3-1 and TRBJ2-1, with 9 bases matching TRBD2. The CDR3 totals 18 residues. Trimming cost V 6 bases and J 6 bases; bases outside gene matches: 18. Germline-derived CDR1 and CDR2 are LGHDT and YNNKEL (reference sequence). This CDR3 reads CASRRHAQGGGASNEQFF. The CDR3 DNA reads as TGTGCCAGCAGACGACACGCTCAAGGCGGGGGGGCCAGCAATGAGCAGTTCTTC.

V gene TRBV5-1 combines with J gene TRBJ2-3; D uncertain. The CDR3 runs 15 residues. V shed 2 bases and J shed 6 bases, with 16 bases lying between them. Germline V gene lookup returns CDR1 SGHRS and CDR2 YFSETQ. The CDR3 loop is CASSFTVAGADTQYF. The CDR3 DNA reads as TGCGCCAGCAGCTTTACAGTTGCAGGTGCGGATACGCAGTATTTT.

Only a few counts were recorded for this clonotype. This rearrangement joins TRBV7-9 to TRBJ2-3; D remains unclear. Per germline, CDR1 SEHNR and CDR2 FQNEAQ (reference sequence). The V and J ends lost 1 base and 2 bases respectively, with 13 bases between them. The CDR3 extends over 16 amino acids. CDR3 sequence: CASSLVDTPNTDTQYF. As DNA, the CDR3 is TGTGCCAGCAGCTTAGTTGATACCCCCAACACAGATACGCAGTATTTT.

The chain is built from TRBV6-2 or TRBV6-3 and TRBJ2-2; D is undetermined. V gave up 2 bases and J gave up 3 bases, with 13 bases separating them. The CDR3 sequence is 16 residues long. CDR1 MNHEY and CDR2 SVGEGT come from the germline V gene. The CDR3 spells CASSYIRPADTGELFF. CDR3 nucleotide sequence: TGTGCCAGCAGTTACATACGGCCGGCTGACACCGGGGAGCTGTTTTTT.

There are a few counts of this clonotype. V and J are TRBV9 and TRBJ2-2; D unclear. CDR3 length: 16 amino acids. V was shortened by 0 bases and J by 4 bases, with 13 bases between the two germline ends. Germline V gives CDR1 SGDLS, CDR2 YYNGEE. CDR3 region: CASSVVETKVTGELFF. The CDR3 coding sequence is TGTGCCAGCAGCGTAGTGGAGACCAAAGTCACCGGGGAGCTGTTTTTT.

This clonotype was seen a handful of times. This chain connects TRBV21-1 to TRBJ2-2; no DNA check was done on the table's D call, TRBD1. TRBV21-1 is recorded as a pseudogene. CDR3 size: 15 residues. In DNA form, the CDR3 reads TGTGCCAGCAGCAAAAATGGGGGTTACACCGGGGAGCTGTTTTTT. The encoded protein is CASSKNGGYTGELFF.

There are a few counts of this clonotype. Here the CDR3 reads CASNVRGVEQFF. CDR3 nucleotide sequence: TGTGCCAGCAACGTGAGGGGCGTTGAGCAGTTCTTC. The rearrangement uses TRBV12-3 or TRBV12-4 and TRBJ2-1; D tentatively fits TRBD1 or TRBD2 (5 bases each). This CDR3 has 12 residues. The V gene lost 7 bases and the J gene lost 9 bases, with 13 bases spanning the gap.

A few counts support this clonotype. The V call is TRBV5-6, the J call TRBJ1-6; D gene ambiguous. The CDR3 runs 15 residues. The V gene's germline CDR1 is SGHDT and CDR2 YYEEEE. V lost 4 bases and J 3 bases, leaving 11 bases between the germline ends. The CDR3 is CASSPDGGYNSPLHF. For the CDR3, the DNA is TGTGCCAGCAGCCCGGACGGAGGCTATAATTCACCCCTCCACTTT.

This clonotype was observed a few times. The chain uses TRBV7-9 and TRBJ2-7; 8 nucleotides align to TRBD1. Germline CDR1 SEHNR, CDR2 FQNEAQ (reference sequence). After removal of 4 bases from V and 4 bases from J, the junction contained 3 bases not matched to a gene. The CDR3 is made up of 13 amino acids. The CDR3 region is CASSSRDRYEQYF. The CDR3 DNA reads TGTGCCAGCAGCTCCAGGGACAGGTACGAGCAGTACTTC. The entire variable domain, with the rest obtained from reference TRBV7-9 and TRBJ2-7, is as follows: DTGVSQNPRHKITKRGQNVTFRCDPISEHNRLYWYRQTLGQGPEFLTYFQNEAQLEKSRLLSDRFSAERPKGSFSTLEIQRTEQGDSAMYLCASSSRDRYEQYFGPGTRLTVT.